These 5 T cell receptor beta chains were all obtained from the same sample, sequenced in a study of blood T cell repertoires in COVID-19. Data came from immunoSEQ multiplex PCR; TCRdb stores just in-frame clones and leaves some out. The sample shows 110,000 or so clones, roughly 79% of them seen only once. Sequencing was done on a sample of peripheral blood. Receptors were obtained from a man aged 80 or over with acute or convalescent COVID-19.

This clone was recorded once. The J gene is TRBJ2-1, the V gene TRBV7-8; possibly TRBD2 for D (6 bases). This CDR3 region has 14 residues. The V and J ends lost 5 bases and 3 bases respectively, with 11 bases between them. Germline CDR1 reads SGHVS; CDR2 reads FQNEAQ. CDR3 loop: CASSPRLGYNEQFF. CDR3 in DNA: TGTGCCAGCAGCCCACGACTAGGCTACAATGAGCAGTTCTTC. The entire variable domain, with the rest obtained from reference TRBV7-8 and TRBJ2-1, is as follows: GAGVSQSPRYKVAKRGQDVALRCDPISGHVSLFWYQQALGQGPEFLTYFQNEAQLDKSGLPSDRFFAERPEGSVSTLKIQRTQQEDSAVYLCASSPRLGYNEQFFGPGTRLTVL.

The rearrangement joins TRBV10-3 to TRBJ2-7; 10 nucleotides align to TRBD1. This CDR3 contains 15 residues. Germline CDR1 is ENHRY and CDR2 is SYGVKD. Unmatched junction bases numbered 4, after V lost 0 bases and J lost 5 bases. The CDR3 coding sequence is TGTGCCATCAGTGAGTCTCCGGGACAGGGGAACGAGCAGTACTTC. The encoded protein is CAISESPGQGNEQYF.

CDR3 sequence: CASSRISGVDSPLHF. CDR3 in DNA: TGCGCCAGCAGCCGAATCTCGGGTGTCGATTCACCCCTCCACTTT. The chain has TRBV5-1 and TRBJ1-6; no reliable D call. V shed 4 bases and J shed 8 bases, with 16 bases lying between them. The CDR3 covers 15 residues. CDR1 and CDR2 (germline): SGHRS, YFSETQ.

The chain couples TRBV3-1 (or the pseudogene TRBV3-2) to TRBJ2-1, with a tentative D call TRBD1 (6 bases). V dropped 4 bases and J dropped 10 bases, with 8 bases sitting between them. Germline loops: CDR1 LGHDT, CDR2 YNNKEL (reference sequence). The CDR3 runs to 11 residues. CDR3 nucleotide sequence: TGTGCCAGCAGCCTAACAGGGGAGCAGTTCTTC. It codes for CASSLTGEQFF.

J is TRBJ2-3 and V is TRBV27; unclear D gene. V dropped 7 bases and J dropped 4 bases, with 15 bases sitting between them. From germline, CDR1 is MNHEY and CDR2 SMNVEV (reference sequence). The CDR3 is 14 amino acids. The CDR3 DNA sequence: TGTGCCAGCAAAGGTGCTAGTGTGGCAGATACGCAGTATTTT. Translating it yields CASKGASVADTQYF.